This T cell receptor (beta chain) was recovered during a study of shared T cell receptors in the human thymus. Clones were read by immunoSEQ multiplex PCR, and TCRdb kept only the in-frame ones, dropping some. The sample has some 720,000 clones; over 75% are singletons. The germline gives CDR1 SQVTM, CDR2 ANQGSEA. The CDR3 is 14 residues long. Losses at the gene ends were 4 bases for V and 1 base for J; bases not matched to a gene: 6. These records were also assigned to another study, of human thymus T cells. As that report states: Thymic resections from corrective heart surgery supplied the tissue. Thymic and blood repertoires appeared to show biased V and J gene usage.

This receptor was taken from a boy in the first two years of life with a congenital heart defect. The J gene is TRBJ1-2, the V gene TRBV29-1; 7 positions match TRBD1. Specimen: thymocytes. This CDR3 is CSVADRAVNYGYTF. The CDR3 region has the DNA TGCAGCGTTGCCGACAGGGCCGTTAACTATGGCTACACCTTC.